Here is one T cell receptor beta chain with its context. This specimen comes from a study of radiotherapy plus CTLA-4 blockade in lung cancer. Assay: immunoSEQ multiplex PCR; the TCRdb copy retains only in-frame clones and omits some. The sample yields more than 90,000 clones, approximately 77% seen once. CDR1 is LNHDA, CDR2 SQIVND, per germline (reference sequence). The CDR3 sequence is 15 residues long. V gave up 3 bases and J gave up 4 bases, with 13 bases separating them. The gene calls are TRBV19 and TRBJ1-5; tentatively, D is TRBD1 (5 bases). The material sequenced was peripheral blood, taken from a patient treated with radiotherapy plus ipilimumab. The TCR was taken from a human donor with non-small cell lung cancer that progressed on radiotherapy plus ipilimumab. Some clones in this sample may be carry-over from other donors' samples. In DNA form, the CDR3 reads TGTGCCAGTAGTATTGGAGGGGTGGGGAATCAGCCCCAGCATTTT. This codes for CASSIGGVGNQPQHF.